Reported below is one T cell receptor beta chain. The record originates from a study of shared clonotypes between healthy human individuals. Profiled with immunoSEQ multiplex PCR; TCRdb holds only in-frame clones, not every one. Counted here are about 2.4 million clones, more than 85% occurring once; the ten biggest clones make up 0.36%. CDR1 and CDR2 (germline): MNHEY, SVGAGI. Between the trimmed V and J ends, which lost 4 bases and 0 bases, there was a span of 10 bases. The CDR3 is 15 amino acids. The chain carries TRBV6-5 and TRBJ2-1, with D possibly TRBD2 on 6 matching bases. The sequence derives from a man aged 18-30 years in good health. Some clones in this sample may be carry-over from other donors' samples. Sequenced sample: naive CD4+ T cells from PBMCs. Described subset: CD45RA+ positively selected. The CDR3 is CASSFLGGSYNEQFF. The CDR3 DNA follows: TGTGCCAGCAGTTTTCTGGGAGGCTCCTACAATGAGCAGTTCTTC.